This TCR beta chain was observed in a study of blood T cell repertoires in COVID-19. Across the whole study: Sites in the United States, Italy and Spain provided acute and convalescent COVID-19 samples. PBMCs, B-cell-depleted T cells, or T cells provided the cDNA or gDNA that made up the material.

Authors' processing steps: Amplification of reference gene primers was used by the study to estimate nucleated cell counts. Produced via immunoSEQ multiplex PCR; TCRdb's table is partial and in-frame only. The DNA was the basis for D and trimming; V, J and clone size are from that table. This table has tens of thousands of clones, 90% appearing once. V dropped 1 base and J dropped 2 bases, with 6 bases sitting between them. CDR3 size: 14 residues. From germline, CDR1 is MDHEN and CDR2 SYDVKM. The V call is TRBV28, the J call TRBJ1-5; D is unclear. The specimen was peripheral blood. The receptor comes from a man aged 55 to 70 with acute or convalescent COVID-19. The CDR3 DNA is TGTGCCAGCAGTTTATCCGGGGGCAATCAGCCCCAGCATTTT. Protein product: CASSLSGGNQPQHF.